Below are 7 T cell receptor beta chains sequenced from a single sample in a study of blood T cell repertoires in COVID-19. Here immunoSEQ multiplex PCR was the method, and the copy in TCRdb shows in-frame clones only, minus some. The table lists around 30,000 clones, 80% to 90% of them singletons, with about an eighth in the top ten. Sequenced input: peripheral blood. These receptor sequences come from a man aged 55 to 69 with active COVID-19.

The table lists this clone with a few counts. The genes are TRBV12-3 or TRBV12-4 and TRBJ1-5; D is ambiguous. This CDR3 comprises 13 residues. With 7 bases removed from V and 0 bases from J, the gap between germline ends came to 7 bases. CDR3 in DNA: TGTGCCAGCACCTCTAATAGCAATCAGCCCCAGCATTTT. Translated: CASTSNSNQPQHF.

The chain uses TRBV6-2 or TRBV6-3 and TRBJ2-7, with D perhaps TRBD1 (6 bases). Germline-derived CDR1 and CDR2 are MNHEY and SVGEGT. The V end was cut by 0 bases, the J end by 2 bases, with 11 bases between. This CDR3 contains 15 residues. The DNA for the CDR3 is TGTGCCAGCAGTTACTCGGTAACAGGGACCTACGAGCAGTACTTC. This translates into CASSYSVTGTYEQYF.

This clone appeared a few times. The V gene is TRBV7-8, the J gene TRBJ2-7; D not resolved. The CDR3 runs 12 residues. Germline V CDR1 and CDR2: SGHVS, FQNEAQ. V lost 4 bases, J lost 4 bases, and 8 bases lay in between. CDR3 sequence (DNA): TGTGCCAGCAGCTCCCTTATGTACGAGCAGTACTTC. Amino acids: CASSSLMYEQYF. The full variable domain, its missing parts supplied by reference TRBV7-8 and TRBJ2-7, is GAGVSQSPRYKVAKRGQDVALRCDPISGHVSLFWYQQALGQGPEFLTYFQNEAQLDKSGLPSDRFFAERPEGSVSTLKIQRTQQEDSAVYLCASSSLMYEQYFGPGTRLTVT.

J is TRBJ2-2 and V is TRBV5-8; D perhaps matches TRBD1 (6 bases). Trimming stripped 4 bases from V and 0 bases from J, with 10 bases between. From germline, CDR1 is SGHTS and CDR2 YDEGEE. This CDR3 comprises 15 residues. CDR3 in amino acids: CASSAGTTNTGELFF. The CDR3 nucleotides read TGTGCCAGCAGCGCCGGGACAACGAACACCGGGGAGCTGTTTTTT.

This chain links TRBV3-1 (or the pseudogene TRBV3-2) with TRBJ1-5; TRBD1 aligns across 7 bases. The V segment lost 0 bases and the J segment 7 bases; nucleotides outside the gene matches: 6. Germline CDR1 reads LGHDT; CDR2 reads YNNKEL (reference sequence). The CDR3 contains 15 residues. CDR3 DNA: TGTGCCAGCAGCCAAGACACAGGGGCTGGGCAGCCCCAGCATTTT. This codes for CASSQDTGAGQPQHF.

This clone was seen a few times. The J gene is TRBJ1-6, the V gene TRBV13, with D maybe TRBD1 (5 bases). CDR3 length: 16 residues. Germline V CDR1 and CDR2: PRHDT, FYEKMQ (reference sequence). Trimming left V 0 bases short and J 11 bases short, with 17 bases between. For the CDR3, the DNA is TGTGCCAGCAGCTTAGGAGGTAGGGGATTACAACCACCCCTCCACTTT. It is translated as CASSLGGRGLQPPLHF.

V gene TRBV9 combines with J gene TRBJ1-1; possibly TRBD1 for D (5 bases). V was trimmed by 4 bases and J by 0 bases, leaving 22 bases between them. This CDR3 spans 18 amino acids. Germline CDR1 and CDR2: SGDLS and YYNGEE. The DNA for the CDR3 is TGTGCCAGCAGCCCCAGCCAGGGATTAGCCTTAATGAACACTGAAGCTTTCTTT. It encodes CASSPSQGLALMNTEAFF.